The rows below give T cell receptor beta chains drawn from one sample of a study of cytomegalovirus exposure and HLA in healthy donors. Generated by immunoSEQ multiplex PCR, the TCRdb table keeps only in-frame clones and is missing some. The table records under 150,000 clones, around 78% of them present only once. Material: PBMCs. The source is a woman in her 40s in good health and CMV-seropositive. The CDR3 runs from the conserved cysteine through the conserved F or W. D genes are given only for firm matches. Some rows mark clone size as missing; the rest say once, few, many or name a class of expanded clone.

abundance: -; d_gene: -; v_gene: TRBV9; j_gene: TRBJ2-5; CDR3nt: TGTGCCAGCAGCTCTTCCCTTACAAACGCAGAGACCCAGTACTTC; CDR3aa: CASSSSLTNAETQYF
abundance: -; d_gene: TRBD1; v_gene: TRBV15; j_gene: TRBJ1-2; CDR3nt: TGTGCTACCAGCAGAGATTCTACAGGGGACTATGGCTACACCTTC; CDR3aa: CATSRDSTGDYGYTF
abundance: -; d_gene: TRBD1; v_gene: TRBV18; j_gene: TRBJ2-5; CDR3nt: TGTGCCAGCTCATTTGGACAGGTACAAGAGACCCAGTACTTC; CDR3aa: CASSFGQVQETQYF
abundance: -; d_gene: TRBD1; v_gene: TRBV29-1; j_gene: TRBJ1-2; CDR3nt: TGCAGCGTTGAAGATTTCAGGGGGCCGAGGAACTATGGCTACACCTTC; CDR3aa: CSVEDFRGPRNYGYTF
abundance: -; d_gene: -; v_gene: TRBV4-2; j_gene: TRBJ1-4; CDR3nt: TGTGCCAGCAGCCGAAGGGCAGGGCCTGATGAAAAACTGTTTTTT; CDR3aa: CASSRRAGPDEKLFF
abundance: -; d_gene: -; v_gene: TRBV5-1; j_gene: TRBJ2-7; CDR3nt: TGCGCCAGCAGCTTACAGGATTCCTACGAGCAGTACTTC; CDR3aa: CASSLQDSYEQYF
abundance: -; d_gene: -; v_gene: TRBV6-5; j_gene: TRBJ1-1; CDR3nt: TGTGCCAGCAGTCCTACAGGTGATGGCACTTTCTTT; CDR3aa: CASSPTGDGTFF
abundance: -; d_gene: -; v_gene: TRBV11-3; j_gene: TRBJ2-7; CDR3nt: TGTGCCAGCAGCTTAGAGCTAGCACGGTCCTACGAGCAGTACTTC; CDR3aa: CASSLELARSYEQYF
abundance: few; d_gene: -; v_gene: TRBV9; j_gene: TRBJ2-5; CDR3nt: TGTGCCAGCAGCGCTTGGACAGCCCCTCAGGAGACCCAGTACTTC; CDR3aa: CASSAWTAPQETQYF
abundance: -; d_gene: TRBD2; v_gene: TRBV19; j_gene: TRBJ2-1; CDR3nt: TGTGCCAGTACCCATGGGGGACTAGCGGGAGATGAGCAGTTCTTC; CDR3aa: CASTHGGLAGDEQFF
abundance: -; d_gene: -; v_gene: TRBV25-1; j_gene: TRBJ2-7; CDR3nt: TGTGCCAGCAGTGACCCAGCTAGCGTCCGCTACGAGCAGTACTTC; CDR3aa: CASSDPASVRYEQYF
abundance: -; d_gene: -; v_gene: TRBV5-6; j_gene: TRBJ2-7; CDR3nt: TGTGCCAGCAGCTTCCTCTCCTACGAGCAGTACTTC; CDR3aa: CASSFLSYEQYF
abundance: -; d_gene: -; v_gene: TRBV29-1; j_gene: TRBJ1-3; CDR3nt: TGCAGCGTTGGACGGACAGACTCTGGAAACACCATATATTTT; CDR3aa: CSVGRTDSGNTIYF
abundance: -; d_gene: -; v_gene: TRBV28; j_gene: TRBJ2-7; CDR3nt: TGTGCCAGCAGTCTCCAGGGGTTACACGAGCAGTACTTC; CDR3aa: CASSLQGLHEQYF
abundance: -; d_gene: -; v_gene: TRBV29-1; j_gene: TRBJ2-3; CDR3nt: TGCAGCGCTGGAACCCGGCGGACAGATACGCAGTATTTT; CDR3aa: CSAGTRRTDTQYF
abundance: -; d_gene: -; v_gene: TRBV7-8; j_gene: TRBJ2-1; CDR3nt: TGTGCCAGCAGCACAGGGACGGAATACAATGAGCAGTTCTTC; CDR3aa: CASSTGTEYNEQFF
abundance: -; d_gene: -; v_gene: TRBV5-6; j_gene: TRBJ2-5; CDR3nt: TGTGCCAGCAGCCCCAGGCAGCGGTACCAAGAGACCCAGTACTTC; CDR3aa: CASSPRQRYQETQYF
abundance: -; d_gene: -; v_gene: TRBV5-1; j_gene: TRBJ2-1; CDR3nt: TGCGCCAGCAGCTTGGTGGCACGGGAGTGGTACAATGAGCAGTTCTTC; CDR3aa: CASSLVAREWYNEQFF
abundance: -; d_gene: -; v_gene: TRBV6-5; j_gene: TRBJ2-7; CDR3nt: TGTGCCACTAATAGCGGAAACTACTACGAGCAGTACTTC; CDR3aa: CATNSGNYYEQYF
abundance: -; d_gene: -; v_gene: TRBV9; j_gene: TRBJ1-1; CDR3nt: TGTGCCAGCAGCCGCTCTGGGGGGAATTTTATGAACACTGAAGCTTTCTTT; CDR3aa: CASSRSGGNFMNTEAFF
abundance: few; d_gene: -; v_gene: TRBV6-1; j_gene: TRBJ2-1; CDR3nt: TGTGCCACCTTCGGTTACAATGAGCAGTTCTTC; CDR3aa: CATFGYNEQFF
abundance: -; d_gene: -; v_gene: TRBV2; j_gene: TRBJ1-1; CDR3nt: TGTGCCAGCAGTGGTCAGGGGCACGGCACTGAAGCTTTCTTT; CDR3aa: CASSGQGHGTEAFF
abundance: -; d_gene: TRBD2; v_gene: TRBV27; j_gene: TRBJ2-3; CDR3nt: TGTGCCAGCAGTCCCCTAATAGCGGGAAGCACAGATACGCAGTATTTT; CDR3aa: CASSPLIAGSTDTQYF
abundance: -; d_gene: TRBD2; v_gene: TRBV13; j_gene: TRBJ2-7; CDR3nt: TGTGCCAGCAGCCACTCTAGCGGGGGACCCTACGAGCAGTACTTC; CDR3aa: CASSHSSGGPYEQYF
abundance: -; d_gene: TRBD1; v_gene: TRBV7-2; j_gene: TRBJ1-1; CDR3nt: TGTGCCAGCAGCTATACAGGGGAAATGGGCACTGAAGCTTTCTTT; CDR3aa: CASSYTGEMGTEAFF
abundance: once; d_gene: TRBD2; v_gene: TRBV5-1; j_gene: TRBJ2-5; CDR3nt: TGCGCCAGCAGCTGGAGCGGGAGCTTGGAAGAGACCCAGTACTTC; CDR3aa: CASSWSGSLEETQYF
abundance: -; d_gene: TRBD1; v_gene: TRBV19; j_gene: TRBJ2-7; CDR3nt: TGTGCCAGTAGCCTGACAGGGGTCTACGAGCAGTACTTC; CDR3aa: CASSLTGVYEQYF
abundance: -; d_gene: TRBD2; v_gene: TRBV5-3; j_gene: TRBJ2-1; CDR3nt: TGTGCCAGAACCTATAGCGGGAGGTTCTCCTACAATGAGCAGTTCTTC; CDR3aa: CARTYSGRFSYNEQFF
abundance: once; d_gene: -; v_gene: TRBV7-9; j_gene: TRBJ2-7; CDR3nt: TGTGCCAGCAGCTCCCGGGCCTACGAGCAGTACTTC; CDR3aa: CASSSRAYEQYF
abundance: few; d_gene: -; v_gene: TRBV5-1; j_gene: TRBJ2-7; CDR3nt: TGCGCCAGCAGCACGGACAGCTCCTACGAGCAGTACTTC; CDR3aa: CASSTDSSYEQYF
abundance: -; d_gene: -; v_gene: TRBV28; j_gene: TRBJ2-4; CDR3nt: TGTGCCAGCAGTAAGCCGGGTTTAGCCAAAAACATTCAGTACTTC; CDR3aa: CASSKPGLAKNIQYF
abundance: -; d_gene: TRBD2; v_gene: TRBV7-9; j_gene: TRBJ2-1; CDR3nt: TGTGCCAGCAGCCCCCCGGGACTAGCGGGTTACAATGAGCAGTTCTTC; CDR3aa: CASSPPGLAGYNEQFF
abundance: -; d_gene: TRBD2; v_gene: TRBV29-1; j_gene: TRBJ2-1; CDR3nt: TGCAGCGTTGATGGGTGGGGGACTAGACTGTTCTTC; CDR3aa: CSVDGWGTRLFF
abundance: once; d_gene: -; v_gene: TRBV29-1; j_gene: TRBJ2-3; CDR3nt: TGCAGCGGTGGCAGGTTGGCCACAGATACGCAGTATTTT; CDR3aa: CSGGRLATDTQYF
abundance: -; d_gene: TRBD1; v_gene: TRBV4-1; j_gene: TRBJ2-5; CDR3nt: TGCGCCAGCAGCGCAAGACAGGGGCGCTCAGAGACCCAGTACTTC; CDR3aa: CASSARQGRSETQYF
abundance: -; d_gene: -; v_gene: TRBV5-4; j_gene: TRBJ2-7; CDR3nt: TGTGCCAGCAGCTTGGACGTGGGGCACTACGAGCAGTACTTC; CDR3aa: CASSLDVGHYEQYF
abundance: -; d_gene: TRBD1; v_gene: TRBV25-1; j_gene: TRBJ2-5; CDR3nt: TGTGCCAGCAACGACAGGGGAAGGGAGACCCAGTACTTC; CDR3aa: CASNDRGRETQYF
abundance: -; d_gene: TRBD1; v_gene: TRBV19; j_gene: TRBJ1-5; CDR3nt: TGTGCCAGTAGCCGCCGGGACAGGGCAAGTTATAGCAATCAGCCCCAGCATTTT; CDR3aa: CASSRRDRASYSNQPQHF
abundance: once; d_gene: -; v_gene: TRBV5-1; j_gene: TRBJ1-4; CDR3nt: TGCGCCAGCAGCACCCTGACAGGTTCCAATGAAAAACTGTTTTTT; CDR3aa: CASSTLTGSNEKLFF
abundance: -; d_gene: TRBD1; v_gene: TRBV6-5; j_gene: TRBJ2-1; CDR3nt: TGTGCCAGCAACCAGGGGGCCACACCATGGAATGAGCAGTTCTTC; CDR3aa: CASNQGATPWNEQFF
abundance: -; d_gene: -; v_gene: TRBV2; j_gene: TRBJ2-7; CDR3nt: TGTGCCAGCAGTGGGCGGGCAGCCTACGAGCAGTACTTC; CDR3aa: CASSGRAAYEQYF
abundance: -; d_gene: -; v_gene: TRBV6-5; j_gene: TRBJ1-1; CDR3nt: TGTGCCAGCAGAGGACAGTTGAACACTGAAGCTTTCTTT; CDR3aa: CASRGQLNTEAFF
abundance: once; d_gene: -; v_gene: TRBV5-1; j_gene: TRBJ2-1; CDR3nt: TGCGCCAGCAGCTGGATTCAGGGGAGCGGGGCCTACAATGAGCAGTTCTTC; CDR3aa: CASSWIQGSGAYNEQFF
abundance: -; d_gene: TRBD2; v_gene: TRBV19; j_gene: TRBJ2-1; CDR3nt: TGTGCCAGTAGTATCTGGGGGCAGGGACTAGCCGACAATGAGCAGTTCTTC; CDR3aa: CASSIWGQGLADNEQFF
abundance: -; d_gene: TRBD1; v_gene: TRBV7-6; j_gene: TRBJ1-4; CDR3nt: TGTGCCAGCAGCTCCTACAGGGGACCTAATGAAAAACTGTTTTTT; CDR3aa: CASSSYRGPNEKLFF
abundance: -; d_gene: -; v_gene: TRBV7-9; j_gene: TRBJ1-1; CDR3nt: TGTGCCAGCAGCTATCGGGGAAACACTGAAGCTTTCTTT; CDR3aa: CASSYRGNTEAFF
abundance: -; d_gene: -; v_gene: TRBV7-8; j_gene: TRBJ1-2; CDR3nt: TGTGCCAGCAGCTCCAGGTTCGGGGGGCCCTATGGCCACACCTTC; CDR3aa: CASSSRFGGPYGHTF